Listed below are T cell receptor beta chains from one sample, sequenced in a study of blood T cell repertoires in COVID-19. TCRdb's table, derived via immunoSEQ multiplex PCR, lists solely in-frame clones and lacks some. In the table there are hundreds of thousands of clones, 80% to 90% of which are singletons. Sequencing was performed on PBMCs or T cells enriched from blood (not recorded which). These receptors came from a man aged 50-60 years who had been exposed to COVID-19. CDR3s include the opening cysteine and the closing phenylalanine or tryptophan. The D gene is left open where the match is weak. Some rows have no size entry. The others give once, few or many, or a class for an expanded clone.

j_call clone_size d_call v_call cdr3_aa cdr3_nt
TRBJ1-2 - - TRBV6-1 CASSEAAYGYTF TGTGCCAGCAGTGAGGCGGCCTATGGCTACACCTTC
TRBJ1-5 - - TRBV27 CASSLYGSNQPQHF TGTGCCAGCAGTTTGTACGGTAGCAATCAGCCCCAGCATTTT
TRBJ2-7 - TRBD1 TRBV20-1 CSASTSPGTGNGELYF TGCAGTGCTAGTACAAGTCCCGGGACAGGGAACGGGGAACTATACTTC
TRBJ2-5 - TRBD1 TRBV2 CASRGTGEETQYF TGTGCCAGCAGAGGGACAGGGGAAGAGACCCAGTACTTC
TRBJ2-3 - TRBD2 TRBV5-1 CASSLYAGGDTQYF TGCGCCAGCAGCTTGTATGCGGGGGGGGATACGCAGTATTTT
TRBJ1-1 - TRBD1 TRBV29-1 CSVDLLGQGFTNTEAFF TGCAGCGTTGATTTGCTGGGACAGGGCTTCACGAACACTGAAGCTTTCTTT
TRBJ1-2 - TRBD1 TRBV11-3 CASSLELGTGGVSGYTF TGTGCCAGCAGCTTAGAGCTTGGGACAGGGGGCGTGTCTGGCTACACCTTC
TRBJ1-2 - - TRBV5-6 CASSPSPTGYYGYTF TGTGCCAGCAGTCCTTCCCCCACAGGGTACTATGGCTACACCTTC
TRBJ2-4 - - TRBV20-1 CSASSGNIQYF TGCAGTGCTAGCTCAGGGAACATTCAGTACTTC
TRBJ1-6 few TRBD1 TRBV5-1 CASSPGTGDSPLHF TGCGCCAGCAGCCCCGGGACAGGGGATTCACCCCTCCACTTT
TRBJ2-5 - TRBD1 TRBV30 CAWRQRDSLYQETQYF TGTGCCTGGAGACAACGGGACAGTTTGTACCAAGAGACCCAGTACTTC
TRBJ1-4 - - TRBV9 CASSPRDNEKLFF TGTGCCAGCAGCCCTCGGGATAATGAAAAACTGTTTTTT
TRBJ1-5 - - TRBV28 CASSSIIQPQHF TGTGCCAGCAGCTCTATCATCCAGCCCCAGCATTTT
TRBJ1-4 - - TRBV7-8 CASSLFFGPNEKLFF TGTGCCAGCAGCTTATTCTTTGGGCCGAATGAAAAACTGTTTTTT
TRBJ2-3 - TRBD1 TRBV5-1 CASSNRGLADTQYF TGCGCCAGCAGCAACAGGGGGTTGGCAGATACGCAGTATTTT
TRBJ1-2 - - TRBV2 CASSPEGGVGYTF TGTGCCAGCAGTCCCGAGGGGGGGGTCGGCTACACCTTC
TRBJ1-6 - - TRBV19 CASSIVGDSPLHF TGTGCCAGTAGTATAGTGGGAGATTCACCCCTCCACTTT
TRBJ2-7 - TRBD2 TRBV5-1 CASSVFSGGALYEQYF TGCGCCAGCAGCGTCTTTAGCGGGGGGGCTCTTTACGAGCAGTACTTC
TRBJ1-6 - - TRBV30 CAWRTTGQNSPLHF TGTGCCTGGAGAACCACAGGGCAAAATTCACCCCTCCACTTT
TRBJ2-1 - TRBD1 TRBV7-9 CASSRDRGSLEQFF TGTGCCAGCAGCCGGGACAGGGGAAGCCTCGAGCAGTTCTTC
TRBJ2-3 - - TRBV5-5 CASSRTGLTDTQYF TGTGCCAGCAGCCGAACAGGACTAACAGATACGCAGTATTTT
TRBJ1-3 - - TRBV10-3 CAISERGISGNTIYF TGTGCCATCAGTGAGCGGGGAATCTCTGGAAACACCATATATTTT
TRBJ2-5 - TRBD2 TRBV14 CASSLLAGGGETQYF TGTGCCAGCAGCCTATTAGCGGGGGGAGGAGAGACCCAGTACTTC
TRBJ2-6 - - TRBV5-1 CASSLIRSGANVLTF TGCGCCAGCAGCTTGATCCGCTCTGGGGCCAACGTCCTGACTTTC
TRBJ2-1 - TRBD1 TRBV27 CASSPNARDRVFF TGTGCCAGCAGCCCAAACGCCCGGGACAGGGTATTCTTC
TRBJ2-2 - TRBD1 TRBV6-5 CASSRPTGEVGELFF TGTGCCAGCAGCCGACCGACAGGGGAGGTCGGGGAGCTGTTTTTT
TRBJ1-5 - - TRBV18 CASSPPNNQPQHF TGTGCCAGCTCACCACCCAATAATCAGCCCCAGCATTTT
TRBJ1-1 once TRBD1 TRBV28 CASSLGGLTGPNTEAFF TGTGCCAGCAGTTTGGGGGGCCTGACAGGGCCCAACACTGAAGCTTTCTTT
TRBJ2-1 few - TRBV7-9 CASSLTKAEQFF TGTGCCAGCAGCTTAACGAAAGCCGAGCAGTTCTTC
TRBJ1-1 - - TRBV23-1 CASSHELTEAFF TGCGCCAGCAGTCACGAGCTCACTGAAGCTTTCTTT
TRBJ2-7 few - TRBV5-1 CASSLISGNPSSYEQYF TGCGCCAGCAGCTTGATCTCCGGGAACCCGAGCTCCTACGAGCAGTACTTC
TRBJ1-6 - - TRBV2 CASSGVGPPQGSPLHF TGTGCCAGCAGCGGGGTGGGTCCGCCTCAAGGTTCACCCCTCCACTTT
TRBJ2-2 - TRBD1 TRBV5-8 CASRRTGNTGELFF TGTGCCAGCCGAAGGACAGGGAACACCGGGGAGCTGTTTTTT
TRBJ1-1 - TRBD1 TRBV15 CATSFRGRGTEAFF TGTGCCACCAGTTTCAGGGGGCGCGGCACTGAAGCTTTCTTT
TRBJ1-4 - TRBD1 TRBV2 CASIFRGSGEKLFF TGTGCCAGCATATTCAGGGGGAGCGGTGAAAAACTGTTTTTT
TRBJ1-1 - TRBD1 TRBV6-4 CASSDAWSGGLSEAFF TGTGCCAGCAGTGACGCCTGGTCAGGGGGATTGTCTGAAGCTTTCTTT
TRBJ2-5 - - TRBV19 CASSISWGRGETQYF TGTGCCAGTAGTATATCCTGGGGGCGTGGAGAGACCCAGTACTTC
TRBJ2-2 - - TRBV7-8 CASSLSTTPGELFF TGTGCCAGCAGCTTGTCAACCACACCCGGGGAGCTGTTTTTT
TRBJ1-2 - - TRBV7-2 CASSLTAGYYGYTF TGTGCCAGCAGCTTAACGGCAGGTTACTATGGCTACACCTTC
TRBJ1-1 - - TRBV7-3 CASRREMNTEAFF TGTGCCAGCCGGAGGGAAATGAACACTGAAGCTTTCTTT
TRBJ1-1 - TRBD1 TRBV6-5 CASRTGGRAEAFF TGTGCCAGCAGGACAGGGGGCAGGGCTGAAGCTTTCTTT
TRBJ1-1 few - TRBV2 CASSGEGRTEAFF TGTGCCAGCAGTGGGGAGGGGCGGACTGAAGCTTTCTTT
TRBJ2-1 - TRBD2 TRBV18 CASSPSTSGSELRLHNEQFF TGTGCCAGCTCACCCTCGACTAGCGGGAGTGAACTACGTCTCCACAATGAGCAGTTCTTC
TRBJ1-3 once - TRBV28 CASSFSGGSGNTIYF TGTGCCAGCAGTTTCTCCGGGGGCTCTGGAAACACCATATATTTT
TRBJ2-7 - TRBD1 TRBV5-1 CASSRTGVRYEQYF TGCGCCAGCAGCCGGACAGGGGTAAGGTACGAGCAGTACTTC
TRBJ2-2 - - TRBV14 CASSPAETGELFF TGTGCCAGCAGCCCAGCGGAGACCGGGGAGCTGTTTTTT
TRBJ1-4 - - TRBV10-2 CASSEDPSEVNEKLFF TGCGCCAGCAGCGAGGACCCCTCGGAGGTTAATGAAAAACTGTTTTTT
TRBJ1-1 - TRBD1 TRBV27 CASSRQGRYWEAFF TGTGCCAGCAGTCGACAGGGACGGTACTGGGAAGCTTTCTTT
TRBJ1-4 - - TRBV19 CASRRGGNNEKLFF TGTGCCAGTAGGCGGGGGGGGAATAATGAAAAACTGTTTTTT
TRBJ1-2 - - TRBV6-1 CASSEWHRANYGYTF TGTGCCAGCAGTGAATGGCACAGGGCTAACTATGGCTACACCTTC
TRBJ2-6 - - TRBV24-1 CATSDRGLPEFSGANVLTF TGTGCCACCAGTGACCGGGGACTTCCAGAGTTCTCTGGGGCCAACGTCCTGACTTTC
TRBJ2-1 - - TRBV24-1 CATSSESSYNEQFF TGTGCCACCAGTTCGGAGAGCTCCTACAATGAGCAGTTCTTC
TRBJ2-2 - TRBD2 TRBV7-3 CASSPPGGTGELFF TGTGCCAGCAGTCCGCCGGGGGGCACCGGGGAGCTGTTTTTT
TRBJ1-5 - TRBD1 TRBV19 CASRGTGSGQPQHF TGTGCCAGTAGGGGGACAGGGTCTGGTCAGCCCCAGCATTTT
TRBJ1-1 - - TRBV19 CASSIRGRNTEAFF TGTGCCAGTAGTATAAGGGGAAGGAACACTGAAGCTTTCTTT
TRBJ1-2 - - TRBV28 CASRLRQTTNYGYTF TGTGCCAGCAGACTCCGACAGACCACTAACTATGGCTACACCTTC
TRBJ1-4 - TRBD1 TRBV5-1 CASSLAGTGVNEKLFF TGCGCCAGCAGCTTGGCCGGGACAGGGGTAAATGAAAAACTGTTTTTT
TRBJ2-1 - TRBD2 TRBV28 CASSLTSGYNEQFF TGTGCCAGCAGTTTGACTAGCGGGTACAATGAGCAGTTCTTC
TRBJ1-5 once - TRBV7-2 CASSFTGHPSQPQHF TGTGCCAGCAGCTTTACCGGACACCCCTCCCAGCCCCAGCATTTT